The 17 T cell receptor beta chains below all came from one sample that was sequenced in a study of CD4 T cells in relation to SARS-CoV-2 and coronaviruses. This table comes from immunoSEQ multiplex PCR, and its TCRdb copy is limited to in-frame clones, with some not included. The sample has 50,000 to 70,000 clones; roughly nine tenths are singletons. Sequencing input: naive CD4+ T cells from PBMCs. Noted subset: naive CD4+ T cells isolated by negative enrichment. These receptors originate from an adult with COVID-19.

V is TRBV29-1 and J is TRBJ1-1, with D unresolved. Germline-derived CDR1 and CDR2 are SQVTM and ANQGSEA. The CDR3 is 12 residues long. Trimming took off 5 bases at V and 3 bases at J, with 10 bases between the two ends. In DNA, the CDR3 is TGCAGCGTTCTACAGCCCTACACTGAAGCTTTCTTT. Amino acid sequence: CSVLQPYTEAFF.

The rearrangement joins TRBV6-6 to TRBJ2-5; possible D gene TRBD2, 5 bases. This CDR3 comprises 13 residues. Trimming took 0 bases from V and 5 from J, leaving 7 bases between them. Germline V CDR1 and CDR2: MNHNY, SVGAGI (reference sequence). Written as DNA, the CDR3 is TGTGCCAGCAGTTACTCGGGAGCGGAGACCCAGTACTTC. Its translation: CASSYSGAETQYF.

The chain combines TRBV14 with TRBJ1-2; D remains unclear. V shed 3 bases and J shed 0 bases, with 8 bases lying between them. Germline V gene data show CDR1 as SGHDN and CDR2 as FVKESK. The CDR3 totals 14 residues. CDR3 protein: CASSQPYSNYGYTF. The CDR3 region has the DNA TGTGCCAGCAGCCAGCCCTATTCTAACTATGGCTACACCTTC.

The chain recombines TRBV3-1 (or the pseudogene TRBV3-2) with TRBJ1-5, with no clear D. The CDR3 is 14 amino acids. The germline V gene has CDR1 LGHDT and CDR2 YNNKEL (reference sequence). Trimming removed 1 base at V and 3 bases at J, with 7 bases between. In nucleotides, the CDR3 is TGTGCCAGCAGCCAAGCAATGGACAATCAGCCCCAGCATTTT. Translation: CASSQAMDNQPQHF.

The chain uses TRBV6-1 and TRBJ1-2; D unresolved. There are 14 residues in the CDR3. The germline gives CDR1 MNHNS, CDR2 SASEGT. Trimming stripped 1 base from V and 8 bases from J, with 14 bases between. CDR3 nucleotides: TGTGCCAGCAGTGAAGGTCGATTCCTAAGAGGCTACACCTTC. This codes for CASSEGRFLRGYTF.

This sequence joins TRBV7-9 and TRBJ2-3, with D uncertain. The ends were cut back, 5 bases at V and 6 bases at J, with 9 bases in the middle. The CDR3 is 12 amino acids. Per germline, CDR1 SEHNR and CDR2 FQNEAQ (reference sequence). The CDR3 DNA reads TGTGCCAGCAGCCCGGTTACGGATACGCAGTATTTT. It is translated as CASSPVTDTQYF.

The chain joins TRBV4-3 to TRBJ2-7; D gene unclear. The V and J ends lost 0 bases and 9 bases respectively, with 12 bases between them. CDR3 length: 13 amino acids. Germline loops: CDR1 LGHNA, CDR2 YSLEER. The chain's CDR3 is CASSQDLGVGQYF. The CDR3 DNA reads TGCGCCAGCAGCCAAGATCTTGGGGTCGGGCAGTACTTC.

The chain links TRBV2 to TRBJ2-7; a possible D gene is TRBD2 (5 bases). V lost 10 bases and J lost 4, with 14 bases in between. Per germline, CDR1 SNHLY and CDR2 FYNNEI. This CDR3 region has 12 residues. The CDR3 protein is CATALTGYEQYF. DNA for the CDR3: TGTGCCACCGCTCTGACGGGATACGAGCAGTACTTC.

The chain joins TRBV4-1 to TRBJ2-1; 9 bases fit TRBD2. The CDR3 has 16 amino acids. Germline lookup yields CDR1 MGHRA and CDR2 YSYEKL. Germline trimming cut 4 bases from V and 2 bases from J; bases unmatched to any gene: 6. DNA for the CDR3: TGCGCCAGCAGCCCGATAGCGGGAGTAGCCTACAATGAGCAGTTCTTC. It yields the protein CASSPIAGVAYNEQFF.

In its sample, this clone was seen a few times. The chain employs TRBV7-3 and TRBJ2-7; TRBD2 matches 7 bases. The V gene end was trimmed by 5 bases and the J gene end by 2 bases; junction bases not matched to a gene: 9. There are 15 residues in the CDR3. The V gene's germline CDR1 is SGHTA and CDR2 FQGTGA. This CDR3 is CASSQSVGGPYEQYF. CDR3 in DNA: TGTGCCAGCAGCCAATCAGTGGGAGGGCCCTACGAGCAGTACTTC.

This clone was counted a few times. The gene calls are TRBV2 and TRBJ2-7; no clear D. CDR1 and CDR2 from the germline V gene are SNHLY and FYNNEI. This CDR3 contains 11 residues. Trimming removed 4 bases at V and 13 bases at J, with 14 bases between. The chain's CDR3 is CASSAFTGSYF. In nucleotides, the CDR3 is TGTGCCAGCAGTGCCTTCACCGGGTCCTACTTC.

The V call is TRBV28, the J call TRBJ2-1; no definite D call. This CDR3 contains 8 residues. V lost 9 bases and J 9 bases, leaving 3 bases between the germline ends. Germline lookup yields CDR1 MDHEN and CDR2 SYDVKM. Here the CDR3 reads CASGEQFF. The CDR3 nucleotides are TGTGCCAGTGGTGAGCAGTTCTTC.

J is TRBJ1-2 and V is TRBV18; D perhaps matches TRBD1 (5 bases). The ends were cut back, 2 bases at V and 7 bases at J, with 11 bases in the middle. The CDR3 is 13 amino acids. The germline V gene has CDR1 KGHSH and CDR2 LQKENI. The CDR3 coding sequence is TGTGCCAGCTCACCAGGGGCGGGAGGTGGCTACACCTTC. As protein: CASSPGAGGGYTF.

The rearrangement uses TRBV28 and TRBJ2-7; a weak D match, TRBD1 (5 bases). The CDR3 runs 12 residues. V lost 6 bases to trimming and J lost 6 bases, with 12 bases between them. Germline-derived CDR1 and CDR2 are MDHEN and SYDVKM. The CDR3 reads CASRSRAGEQYF. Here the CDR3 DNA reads TGTGCCAGCAGGAGCAGGGCCGGCGAGCAGTACTTC.

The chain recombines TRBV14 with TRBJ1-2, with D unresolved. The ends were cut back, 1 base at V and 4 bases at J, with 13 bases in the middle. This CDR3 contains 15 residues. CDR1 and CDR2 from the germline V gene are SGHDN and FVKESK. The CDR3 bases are TGTGCCAGCAGCCAAGTCAATTTTGCGCCCTATGGCTACACCTTC. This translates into CASSQVNFAPYGYTF.

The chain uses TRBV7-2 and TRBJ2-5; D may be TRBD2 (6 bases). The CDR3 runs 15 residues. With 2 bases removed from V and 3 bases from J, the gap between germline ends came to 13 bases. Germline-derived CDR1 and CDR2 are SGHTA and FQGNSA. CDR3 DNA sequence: TGTGCCAGCAGCTTACGGGGACTGCGTGAAGAGACCCAGTACTTC. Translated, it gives CASSLRGLREETQYF.

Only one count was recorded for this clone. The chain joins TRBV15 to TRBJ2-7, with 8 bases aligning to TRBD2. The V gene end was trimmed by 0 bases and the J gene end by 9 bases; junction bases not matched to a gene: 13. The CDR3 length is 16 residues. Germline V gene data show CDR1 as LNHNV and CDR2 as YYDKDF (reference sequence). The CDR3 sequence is CATSRDRSVTGGLQYF. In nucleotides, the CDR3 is TGTGCCACCAGCAGAGATCGTAGCGTCACGGGAGGGCTGCAGTACTTC.